Each of the 29 T cell receptor beta chains below was sequenced from the same sample in a study of CD8 T cells in Susac syndrome. With random hexamers, reverse transcription was performed on roughly 0.5 to 1 ug of RNA. TCRdb passed the immunoSEQ multiplex PCR reads through MiXCR, listing each CDR3 protein once. Here the sample spans about 190,000 distinct CDR3 sequences, about 94% being singletons. The specimen sequenced was CD4+ T cells from PBMCs. The receptors stem from a human donor with Susac syndrome.

The count of this clonotype is one. V and J are TRBV20-1 and TRBJ2-7; TRBD2 is a possible D gene (5 bases). This CDR3 is built from 14 residues. Trimming cost V 1 base and J 3 bases, with 13 bases left between them. CDR1 is DFQATT and CDR2 is SNEGSKA in the germline V gene (reference sequence). The CDR3 nucleotides are TGCAGTGCTAGAGGGACTGAGAGACTCTACGAGCAGTACTTC. Translating it yields CSARGTERLYEQYF.

The table lists this clonotype with a count of one. This chain links TRBV29-1 with TRBJ1-2; the D gene is possibly TRBD1 (6 bases). Germline V gene lookup returns CDR1 SQVTM and CDR2 ANQGSEA. Trimming took 0 bases from V and 14 from J, leaving 22 bases between them. CDR3 length: 14 residues. The CDR3 region has the DNA TGCAGCGTTGAAGATGGCGCGAAACAGGGCGCCGGTACCTTC. This codes for CSVEDGAKQGAGTF.

The chain has TRBV30 and TRBJ1-1, with D uncertain. This CDR3 has 10 amino acids. Germline loops: CDR1 GTSNPN, CDR2 SVGIG (reference sequence). V was trimmed by 7 bases and J by 8 bases, leaving 11 bases between them. In DNA form, the CDR3 reads TGTGCCTTGGTACGCTCCGAAGCTTTCTTT. It is translated as CALVRSEAFF.

The chain couples TRBV6-2 or TRBV6-3 to TRBJ1-1; D is unresolved. CDR3 length: 13 residues. Germline V CDR1 and CDR2: MNHEY, SVGEGT. With 5 bases removed from V and 1 base from J, the gap between germline ends came to 8 bases. The chain's CDR3 is CASSHTENTEAFF. The DNA for the CDR3 is TGTGCCAGCAGTCATACAGAGAACACTGAAGCTTTCTTT.

The chain uses TRBV7-9 and TRBJ2-3, with TRBD2 identical over 7 bases. J gave up 4 bases and V 3 bases, and 7 bases lay outside the gene matches. The CDR3 runs to 15 residues. CDR1 is SEHNR and CDR2 is FQNEAQ in the germline V gene (reference sequence). In DNA form, the CDR3 reads TGTGCCAGCAGCTTTGGGCGGGCGGGGGCAGATACGCAGTATTTT. As protein: CASSFGRAGADTQYF. The full variable domain, in which reference TRBV7-9 and TRBJ2-3 provide the parts outside the CDR3, is DTGVSQNPRHKITKRGQNVTFRCDPISEHNRLYWYRQTLGQGPEFLTYFQNEAQLEKSRLLSDRFSAERPKGSFSTLEIQRTEQGDSAMYLCASSFGRAGADTQYFGPGTRLTVL.

This clonotype appeared a single time. The chain links TRBV12-3 or TRBV12-4 to TRBJ2-1; 12 nucleotides align to TRBD2. This CDR3 has 14 amino acids. J lost 10 bases, V lost 5 bases, and 6 bases had no gene match. The CDR3 here is CASSPSGTSGEQFF. For the CDR3, the DNA is TGTGCCAGCAGTCCATCCGGGACTAGCGGGGAGCAGTTCTTC.

The table lists this clonotype with a count of one. J is TRBJ2-5 and V is TRBV20-1; D might be TRBD1 or TRBD2, each matching 7 bases. This CDR3 contains 16 residues. Germline CDR1 reads DFQATT; CDR2 reads SNEGSKA (reference sequence). With 5 bases removed from V and 2 bases from J, the gap between germline ends came to 21 bases. Here the CDR3 DNA reads TGCAGTGCTCAGACTAGCACCGGGACAGAACAAGAGACCCAGTACTTC. Amino acid sequence: CSAQTSTGTEQETQYF.

The J gene is TRBJ2-1, the V gene TRBV18; D call uncertain. Looked up from germline, CDR1 is KGHSH and CDR2 is LQKENI. The V and J ends lost 3 bases and 3 bases respectively, with 15 bases between them. The CDR3 sequence is 16 residues long. The CDR3: CASSPTPPTIYNEQFF. CDR3 sequence (DNA): TGTGCCAGCTCACCGACCCCCCCGACAATCTACAATGAGCAGTTCTTC.

The chain links TRBV20-1 to TRBJ2-3; weak D call: TRBD1 (5 bases). Deletions cut 5 bases from V and 1 base from J, with 13 bases between. The germline V gene encodes CDR1 DFQATT and CDR2 SNEGSKA (reference sequence). This CDR3 is built from 14 residues. CDR3 in amino acids: CSAGAVMGTDTQYF. The CDR3 DNA reads TGCAGTGCTGGGGCGGTGATGGGCACAGATACGCAGTATTTT.

V is TRBV5-1 and J is TRBJ2-3; TRBD2 matches at 7 bases. Unmatched junction bases numbered 14, after V lost 2 bases and J lost 8 bases. This CDR3 is 16 amino acids long. The V gene's germline CDR1 is SGHRS and CDR2 YFSETQ. CDR3 bases: TGCGCCAGCAGCTTAAGGTCGGGGGGAAGCGCAAGTACGCAGTATTTT. Its protein is CASSLRSGGSASTQYF.

The chain uses TRBV3-1 and TRBJ1-2; unclear D gene. CDR3 length equals 15 residues. Looked up from germline, CDR1 is LGHDT and CDR2 is YNNKEL (reference sequence). Deletions cut 0 bases from V and 8 bases from J, with 16 bases between. The CDR3 nucleotides read TGTGCCAGCAGCCAAGATGGCCGGACCTACGGGGGCTACACCTTC. Its protein is CASSQDGRTYGGYTF.

J is TRBJ1-6 and V is TRBV9; TRBD1 aligns across 8 bases. CDR1 is SGDLS, CDR2 YYNGEE, per germline. The CDR3 has 15 residues. The V and J ends lost 3 bases and 8 bases, in that order; junction bases with no gene match: 7. In DNA, the CDR3 is TGTGCCAGCAGCGCAGGGACAGGCGGGGATTCACCCCTCCACTTT. This gives the protein CASSAGTGGDSPLHF.

The chain employs TRBV7-2 and TRBJ1-5; 7 bases match TRBD1. Germline V lookup: CDR1 SGHTA, CDR2 FQGNSA. CDR3 length: 15 amino acids. J gave up 2 bases and V 5 bases, and 6 bases lay outside the gene matches. CDR3 bases: TGTGCCAGCAGCCCCAGGGGGGTTGGCAATCAGCCCCAGCATTTT. Amino acid sequence: CASSPRGVGNQPQHF.

The V and J genes are TRBV6-5 and TRBJ1-1; tentatively, D is TRBD1 (5 bases). CDR1 is MNHEY and CDR2 is SVGAGI in the germline V gene. V lost 8 bases and J lost 5, with 6 bases in between. The CDR3 loop spans 10 amino acids. This CDR3 is CASGGTEAFF. For the CDR3, the DNA is TGTGCCAGCGGGGGAACTGAAGCTTTCTTT.

The sample holds one count of this clonotype. The chain couples TRBV28 to TRBJ2-7, with 11 bases aligning to TRBD1. The junction had 10 bases not matched to a gene; V was cut back by 5 bases and J by 7 bases. Germline loops: CDR1 MDHEN, CDR2 SYDVKM. There are 15 residues in the CDR3. CDR3 coding DNA: TGTGCCAGCAGTCCCATCGGACAGGGGGCCGGGGAGCAGTACTTC. Protein product: CASSPIGQGAGEQYF.

This chain joins TRBV5-4 and TRBJ2-5, with 10 bases that match TRBD1. Germline CDR1 and CDR2: SGHNT and YYREEE (reference sequence). This CDR3 is built from 15 residues. With 4 bases clipped from V and 5 bases from J, the junction kept 8 bases outside the gene matches. The CDR3 DNA is TGTGCCAGCAGCGGGGGACAGGGGCGGCGGGAGACCCAGTACTTC. This translates into CASSGGQGRRETQYF.

The V call is TRBV29-1, the J call TRBJ1-2; the D is unclear. V was pared by 3 bases and J by 3 bases, with 8 bases between. The CDR3 totals 12 residues. The germline V gene encodes CDR1 SQVTM and CDR2 ANQGSEA. The CDR3 sequence: CSVDMVDYGYTF. CDR3 coding DNA: TGCAGCGTTGACATGGTGGACTATGGCTACACCTTC.

The rearrangement joins TRBV19 to TRBJ2-2; D is tentatively TRBD1 or TRBD2 (5 bases each). Germline V lookup: CDR1 LNHDA, CDR2 SQIVND (reference sequence). There are 15 residues in the CDR3. Trimming left V 2 bases short and J 4 bases short, with 11 bases between. The CDR3 region is CASSIQGEITGELFF. In DNA, the CDR3 is TGTGCCAGTAGTATACAGGGAGAAATCACCGGGGAGCTGTTTTTT.

J is TRBJ2-7 and V is TRBV7-9; D is perhaps TRBD2 (6 bases). The CDR3 totals 13 residues. The ends were cut back, 3 bases at V and 7 bases at J, with 13 bases in the middle. CDR1 and CDR2 from the germline V gene are SEHNR and FQNEAQ (reference sequence). This chain's CDR3 is CASSLAGGGEQYF. CDR3 coding DNA: TGTGCCAGCAGCTTGGCCGGGGGTGGGGAGCAGTACTTC.

J is TRBJ1-5 and V is TRBV18; 8 nucleotides agree with TRBD1. The CDR3 is 16 residues long. The J segment lost 1 base and the V segment lost 6 bases, leaving 8 bases of the junction unmatched. In germline, CDR1 is KGHSH, CDR2 LQKENI. CDR3 region: CASSLQGAGSNQPQHF. CDR3 nucleotide sequence: TGTGCCAGCTCTCTTCAGGGGGCAGGAAGCAATCAGCCCCAGCATTTT.

V gene TRBV14 combines with J gene TRBJ2-7; D is uncertain. V gave up 1 base and J gave up 2 bases, with 9 bases separating them. Germline V gene data show CDR1 as SGHDN and CDR2 as FVKESK. The CDR3 sequence is 14 residues long. The CDR3 DNA is TGTGCCAGCAGCCAAGGGGCCTTTCCCTACGAGCAGTACTTC. Amino acid sequence: CASSQGAFPYEQYF.

V usage is TRBV30 and J usage is TRBJ1-6; 10 nucleotides line up with TRBD1. This CDR3 spans 14 amino acids. Germline V gene lookup returns CDR1 GTSNPN and CDR2 SVGIG (reference sequence). V lost 3 bases and J lost 8; bases outside the gene matches: 4. The CDR3 loop reads CAWRGQGGYSPLHF. DNA for the CDR3: TGTGCCTGGAGAGGACAGGGGGGATATTCACCCCTCCACTTT.

The count of this clonotype is one. This chain connects TRBV9 to TRBJ2-3; TRBD2 might be the D (6 bases). The germline V gene encodes CDR1 SGDLS and CDR2 YYNGEE. V was cut by 0 bases and J by 2 bases, with 16 bases left in between. The CDR3 has 17 residues. The CDR3 DNA sequence: TGTGCCAGCAGCGTAGATGGTAGCGGATGGGACACAGATACGCAGTATTTT. It translates to CASSVDGSGWDTDTQYF.

The V gene is TRBV19, the J gene TRBJ1-5, with D maybe TRBD1 (6 bases). Trimming shortened V by 8 bases and J by 5 bases, and 10 bases separated the two germline ends. The CDR3 is made up of 12 amino acids. Germline V gene data show CDR1 as LNHDA and CDR2 as SQIVND (reference sequence). The CDR3 nucleotides read TGTGCCAGTGAGTACAGGGATCAGCCCCAGCATTTT. It translates to CASEYRDQPQHF.

The chain has TRBV10-3 and TRBJ1-1, with D hard to call. V gave up 3 bases and J gave up 2 bases, with 7 bases separating them. This CDR3 contains 13 residues. Germline values: CDR1 ENHRY, CDR2 SYGVKD. This CDR3 is CAISDGGNTEAFF. The CDR3, as DNA: TGTGCCATCAGTGATGGCGGAAACACTGAAGCTTTCTTT.

This clonotype has a handful of counts. CDR3 protein: CASSQASGGANEQFF. DNA for the CDR3: TGTGCCAGCAGCCAAGCTAGCGGGGGGGCAAATGAGCAGTTCTTC. The rearrangement joins TRBV3-1 to TRBJ2-1, with TRBD2 matching over 12 bases. The trim removed 1 base at V and 7 bases at J, leaving 2 bases unmatched. The CDR3 covers 15 residues. Germline V lookup: CDR1 LGHDT, CDR2 YNNKEL (reference sequence).

The chain recombines TRBV30 with TRBJ1-2; TRBD1 matches 7 bases. The junction had 18 bases not matched to a gene; V was cut back by 3 bases and J by 8 bases. This CDR3 contains 16 residues. CDR1 GTSNPN and CDR2 SVGIG come from the germline V gene (reference sequence). The CDR3 region has the DNA TGTGCCTGGAGCCTGGGACAGCCAACTCGGGTGCGAGGCTACACCTTC. Its translation is CAWSLGQPTRVRGYTF.

The V gene is TRBV30, the J gene TRBJ2-2; 7 bases fit TRBD2. The germline V gene encodes CDR1 GTSNPN and CDR2 SVGIG (reference sequence). The CDR3 has 14 residues. Unmatched junction bases numbered 9, after V lost 7 bases and J lost 4 bases. CDR3 loop: CASFGGGVTGELFF. DNA for the CDR3: TGTGCCTCCTTTGGCGGGGGAGTCACCGGGGAGCTGTTTTTT.

The genes are TRBV29-1 and TRBJ2-6, with D perhaps assigned TRBD1 or TRBD2 (6 bases each). CDR1 SQVTM and CDR2 ANQGSEA come from the germline V gene. V was cut by 2 bases and J by 0 bases, with 17 bases left in between. The CDR3 is 18 amino acids. The CDR3 loop reads CSVESGGFQVSGANVLTF. For the CDR3, the DNA is TGCAGCGTTGAATCCGGGGGCTTCCAGGTCTCTGGGGCCAACGTCCTGACTTTC. Looking up the rest from reference TRBV29-1 and TRBJ2-6 gives the full variable domain: SAVISQKPSRDICQRGTSLTIQCQVDSQVTMMFWYRQQPGQSLTLIATANQGSEATYESGFVIDKFPISRPNLTFSTLTVSNMSPEDSSIYLCSVESGGFQVSGANVLTFGAGSRLTVL.